Listed below are T cell receptor beta chains from one sample, sequenced in a study of Ad26.COV2.S vaccination and SARS-CoV-2 variants. Repertoires were generated with immunoSEQ multiplex PCR, while TCRdb's copy carries only in-frame clones and drops some. This table has roughly 350,000 clones, roughly 90% appearing once. The sequences come from peripheral blood, collected in a trial of Ad26.COV2.S vaccine versus placebo. Receptors originate from a person aged 18-65 years who received the Ad26.COV2.S COVID-19 vaccine or a placebo. The CDR3 runs from the conserved cysteine through the conserved F or W. Each record gives: clone size, V gene, D gene, J gene, CDR3 protein, CDR3 DNA. D genes are given only for firm matches. Clone size, where shown, is once, few, many, or a class for clones that have expanded.

once	TRBV7-2	TRBD1	TRBJ1-1	CASSLQSRQGNTEAFF	TGTGCCAGCAGCTTACAGTCGCGACAGGGTAACACTGAAGCTTTCTTT
few	TRBV5-1	TRBD1	TRBJ2-2	CASSRGRDTGELFF	TGCGCCAGCAGCAGGGGGCGGGACACCGGGGAGCTGTTTTTT
NA	TRBV13	NA	TRBJ2-7	CASSLGGYSYEQYF	TGTGCCAGCAGCTTAGGAGGGTACTCCTACGAGCAGTACTTC
few	TRBV5-1	TRBD1	TRBJ2-3	CASSFSGTGGSTDTQYF	TGCGCCAGCAGCTTTTCCGGGACAGGGGGGAGCACAGATACGCAGTATTTT
NA	TRBV27	TRBD2	TRBJ2-7	CASSRLSSGESYEQYF	TGTGCCAGCAGTCGGCTGTCTAGCGGGGAGTCCTACGAGCAGTACTTC
NA	TRBV24-1	TRBD2	TRBJ2-2	CATSKSGVRNTGELFF	TGTGCCACCAGTAAAAGCGGGGTTAGGAACACCGGGGAGCTGTTTTTT
NA	TRBV7-3	TRBD2	TRBJ2-3	CASSLRISGTTDTQYF	TGTGCCAGCAGCTTACGGATTAGCGGGACTACAGATACGCAGTATTTT
NA	TRBV7-2	TRBD1	TRBJ1-4	CASSLNRDRGEKLFF	TGTGCCAGCAGCTTAAATAGGGACAGGGGCGAAAAACTGTTTTTT
NA	TRBV7-9	TRBD2	TRBJ2-5	CASSFSGGWGQETQYF	TGTGCCAGCAGCTTCTCGGGAGGATGGGGACAAGAGACCCAGTACTTC
NA	TRBV6-5	NA	TRBJ2-5	CASGLGQGGRETQYF	TGTGCCAGCGGCCTTGGACAGGGAGGGCGAGAGACCCAGTACTTC
NA	TRBV13	TRBD1	TRBJ1-2	CASSAPRQGSYGYTF	TGTGCCAGCAGCGCCCCGAGACAGGGCTCCTATGGCTACACCTTC
NA	TRBV6-2/TRBV6-3	NA	TRBJ1-1	CASSLGGVNTEAFF	TGTGCCAGCAGTTTGGGGGGGGTGAACACTGAAGCTTTCTTT
NA	TRBV5-5	NA	TRBJ2-2	CASSLSSGYTGELFF	TGTGCCAGCAGCTTGTCATCGGGGTACACCGGGGAGCTGTTTTTT
NA	TRBV5-5	NA	TRBJ2-1	CASSLYTGSSYNEQFF	TGTGCCAGCAGCTTATATACAGGTAGCTCCTACAATGAGCAGTTCTTC
NA	TRBV3-1/TRBV3-2	TRBD2	TRBJ2-1	CASNGLAGGYEQFF	TGTGCCAGCAACGGACTAGCGGGAGGTTATGAGCAGTTCTTC
NA	TRBV20-1	NA	TRBJ2-7	CSASTSISRGEQYF	TGCAGTGCTAGTACTAGTATTTCCCGCGGCGAGCAGTACTTC
NA	TRBV19	TRBD2	TRBJ2-7	CASSISGLAGSSYEQYF	TGTGCCAGTAGTATATCGGGACTAGCGGGGAGCTCCTACGAGCAGTACTTC
NA	TRBV21-1	NA	TRBJ2-4	CASSKECKYRGTKNIQYF	TGTGCCAGCAGCAAAGAATGTAAATATAGGGGGACCAAAAACATTCAGTACTTC
NA	TRBV20-1	NA	TRBJ2-7	CSAVGIYEQYF	TGCAGTGCCGTCGGGATCTACGAGCAGTACTTC
NA	TRBV28	TRBD2	TRBJ2-7	CASSVPGLAGVVGFNEQYF	TGTGCCAGCAGTGTCCCGGGACTAGCGGGAGTCGTCGGGTTCAACGAGCAGTACTTC
NA	TRBV11-2	TRBD2	TRBJ2-1	CASSFRQLAGGSNEQFF	TGTGCCAGCAGCTTCAGACAACTAGCGGGAGGATCCAATGAGCAGTTCTTC
NA	TRBV29-1	TRBD2	TRBJ2-7	CSVATSGSYEQYF	TGCAGCGTAGCGACTAGCGGGAGTTACGAGCAGTACTTC
NA	TRBV5-1	NA	TRBJ2-7	CASSLPSTVSYEQYF	TGCGCCAGCAGCTTGCCCTCGACAGTCTCCTACGAGCAGTACTTC
once	TRBV30	NA	TRBJ1-6	CAWSGGRNSPLHF	TGTGCCTGGAGCGGTGGGAGGAATTCACCCCTCCACTTT
few	TRBV4-1	TRBD2	TRBJ2-1	CASSHPGTSGGGEQFF	TGCGCCAGCAGCCATCCCGGGACTAGCGGGGGAGGTGAGCAGTTCTTC
NA	TRBV20-1	NA	TRBJ2-7	CSVGRTYEQYF	TGCAGTGTCGGGAGAACCTACGAGCAGTACTTC
NA	TRBV11-2	NA	TRBJ1-1	CASSLDGGGWNTEAFF	TGTGCCAGCAGCTTAGATGGGGGGGGATGGAACACTGAAGCTTTCTTT